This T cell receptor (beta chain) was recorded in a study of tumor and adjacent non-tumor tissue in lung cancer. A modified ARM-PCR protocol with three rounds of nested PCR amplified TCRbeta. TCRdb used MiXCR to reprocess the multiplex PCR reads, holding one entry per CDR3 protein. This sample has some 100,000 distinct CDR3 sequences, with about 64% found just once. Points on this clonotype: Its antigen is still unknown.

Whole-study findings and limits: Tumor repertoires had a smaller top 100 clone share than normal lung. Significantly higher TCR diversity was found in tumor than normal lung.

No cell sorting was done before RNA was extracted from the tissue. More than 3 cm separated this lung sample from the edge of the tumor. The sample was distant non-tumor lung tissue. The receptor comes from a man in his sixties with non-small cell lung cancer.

This CDR3 reads CASSLAGQPLHF. The CDR3 DNA reads as TGTGCCAGCAGCTTAGCAGGGCAACCCCTCCACTTT. The gene calls are TRBV11-3 and TRBJ1-6, with D possibly being TRBD1 (5 bases). V lost 1 base and J lost 12, with 7 bases in between. This CDR3 has 12 residues. CDR1 and CDR2 (germline): SGHNT, YENEEA.